The text below deals with one T cell receptor beta chain. These data are taken from a study of T cell changes during pregnancy in multiple sclerosis. Some clones are missing from TCRdb's copy, which holds only in-frame ones; the method was immunoSEQ multiplex PCR. The sample yields under 50,000 clones, about 90% seen once. Germline V CDR1 and CDR2: MNHNY, SVGAGI (reference sequence). Trimming took 0 bases from V and 6 from J; bases not matched to a gene: 9. The CDR3 has 16 residues. This TCR derives from a female donor with multiple sclerosis, enrolled in a pregnancy study. The source was CD4+ T cells from peripheral blood mononuclear cells, collected in the third trimester of pregnancy. The chain carries TRBV6-6 and TRBJ1-2; 8 bases are a match to TRBD1. The DNA of the CDR3 is TGTGCCAGCAGTTACTCGGTCAGGGGGCTGATGGATGGCTACACCTTC. This gives the protein CASSYSVRGLMDGYTF.